The 17 T cell receptor beta chains presented below share a single source sample, sequenced in a study of T cell responses to AZD1222 COVID-19 vaccine. TCRdb keeps only in-frame clones here, not all; method: immunoSEQ multiplex PCR. The sample lists more than 100,000 clones, about 85% seen once, with approximately 5.9% in the top ten. The sequences come from peripheral blood, collected on day 0 of AZD1222 vaccination. The receptors were gathered from an adult in good health.

The chain recombines TRBV16 with TRBJ1-6, with D uncertain. CDR1 KGHSY and CDR2 FQNENV come from the germline V gene. This CDR3 spans 13 amino acids. V gave up 5 bases and J gave up 8 bases, with 10 bases separating them. Here the CDR3 reads CASSGRVDSPLHF. The CDR3 bases are TGTGCCAGCAGCGGGAGGGTTGATTCACCCCTCCACTTT.

Here the CDR3 reads CASSATASWPQHF. CDR3 bases: TGTGCCAGCAGCGCGACGGCTTCTTGGCCCCAGCATTTT. The chain links TRBV9 to TRBJ1-5; D remains ambiguous. Germline CDR1 reads SGDLS; CDR2 reads YYNGEE. Trimming took off 3 bases at V and 9 bases at J, with 13 bases between the two ends. The CDR3 covers 13 residues.

This chain connects TRBV7-9 to TRBJ1-1, with 7 bases identical to TRBD1. The CDR3 spans 14 residues. Germline CDR1 reads SEHNR; CDR2 reads FQNEAQ (reference sequence). The V segment lost 2 bases and the J segment 5 bases; nucleotides outside the gene matches: 5. The CDR3 here is CASSLRDSDTEAFF. CDR3 coding DNA: TGTGCCAGCAGCTTACGGGACAGCGATACTGAAGCTTTCTTT.

The chain uses TRBV18 and TRBJ2-7, with a tentative D call TRBD2 (5 bases). The CDR3 is 15 amino acids. V was shortened by 6 bases and J by 6 bases, with 21 bases between the two germline ends. Germline CDR1 and CDR2: KGHSH and LQKENI. CDR3 nucleotides: TGTGCCAGCTCCACCTTCGGGGTTCCTCCGGGCGAGCAGTACTTC. Translating gives CASSTFGVPPGEQYF.

The rearrangement links TRBV30 to TRBJ1-5, with no clear D. The germline V gene encodes CDR1 GTSNPN and CDR2 SVGIG (reference sequence). The CDR3 has 15 amino acids. Trimming removed 2 bases at V and 0 bases at J, with 11 bases between. This CDR3 reads CAWSPTRRSNQPQHF. In DNA, the CDR3 is TGTGCCTGGAGTCCCACTCGACGTAGCAATCAGCCCCAGCATTTT.

In the case of this clone: This sample includes further DNA sequences coding for the same CDR3. V usage is TRBV5-1 and J usage is TRBJ1-2, with D unresolved. Germline V CDR1 and CDR2: SGHRS, YFSETQ. The CDR3 contains 13 residues. V lost 0 bases to trimming and J lost 2 bases, with 5 bases between them. The CDR3 DNA reads as TGCGCCAGCAGCTTGGGTGGCAACTATGGCTACACCTTC. Its protein is CASSLGGNYGYTF.

This chain joins TRBV6-1 and TRBJ1-5, with 10 bases lining up with TRBD1. The length of the CDR3 is 14 residues. CDR1 MNHNS and CDR2 SASEGT come from the germline V gene. V dropped 2 bases and J dropped 9; count of bases not matched to a gene: 4. The CDR3 sequence is CASSETGQGTPQHF. The DNA for the CDR3 is TGTGCCAGCAGTGAAACGGGACAGGGGACGCCCCAGCATTTT.

The chain is built from TRBV5-1 and TRBJ2-3; 7 nucleotides line up with TRBD1. Germline V gene sequence: CDR1 SGHRS, CDR2 YFSETQ. After removal of 3 bases from V and 3 bases from J, the junction contained 10 bases not matched to a gene. The length of the CDR3 is 16 residues. CDR3 protein: CASSWGTGAVTDTQYF. The CDR3 DNA reads TGCGCCAGCAGCTGGGGAACAGGGGCGGTTACAGATACGCAGTATTTT.

V gene TRBV7-9 combines with J gene TRBJ1-1; maybe TRBD1 (6 bases). V was shortened by 4 bases and J by 7 bases, with 10 bases between the two germline ends. Germline CDR1 reads SEHNR; CDR2 reads FQNEAQ (reference sequence). The CDR3 is 12 residues long. The CDR3 region is CASSSTGNEAFF. In DNA, the CDR3 is TGTGCCAGCAGCTCCACAGGGAATGAAGCTTTCTTT.

The chain is built from TRBV28 and TRBJ2-6; TRBD1 matches at 12 bases. The germline gives CDR1 MDHEN, CDR2 SYDVKM. The length of the CDR3 is 20 residues. Trimming removed 7 bases from V and 0 bases from J; junction bases left unmatched: 13. The CDR3 nucleotides read TGTGCCAGCACCATAGGGACAGGGGGCATCCGAATCTCTGGGGCCAACGTCCTGACTTTC. Translating it yields CASTIGTGGIRISGANVLTF. Combining the CDR3 with reference TRBV28 and TRBJ2-6 gives the whole variable domain DVKVTQSSRYLVKRTGEKVFLECVQDMDHENMFWYRQDPGLGLRLIYFSYDVKMKEKGDIPEGYSVSREKKERFSLILESASTNQTSMYLCASTIGTGGIRISGANVLTFGAGSRLTVL.

The chain joins TRBV6-5 to TRBJ1-2; possibly TRBD1 for D (5 bases). In germline, CDR1 is MNHEY, CDR2 SVGAGI. The CDR3 consists of 14 residues. Between the trimmed V and J ends, which lost 6 bases and 2 bases, there was a span of 13 bases. Here the CDR3 DNA reads TGTGCCAGCAGGCGGGACTCTAGGAACTATGGCTACACCTTC. Translated, it gives CASRRDSRNYGYTF.

The chain joins TRBV11-2 to TRBJ1-2, with D possibly being TRBD1 (6 bases). This CDR3 is built from 13 residues. Trimming took 5 bases from V and 8 from J, leaving 15 bases between them. The germline V gene has CDR1 SGHAT and CDR2 FQNNGV. CDR3 in DNA: TGTGCCAGCAGCCCCGCCCCAGGGGACGGCTACACCTTC. Translating it yields CASSPAPGDGYTF.

This chain connects TRBV19 to TRBJ1-2; the D gene is possibly TRBD1 (5 bases). Trimming pared 5 bases from V and 6 bases from J, leaving 13 bases between. From germline, CDR1 is LNHDA and CDR2 SQIVND (reference sequence). The CDR3 has 13 amino acids. Here the CDR3 reads CASSQGEGDGYTF. CDR3 DNA sequence: TGTGCCAGTAGTCAGGGAGAAGGGGATGGCTACACCTTC.

This chain's CDR3 is CASSYRGGETQYF. DNA of the CDR3: TGTGCCAGCAGCTACAGGGGGGGAGAGACCCAGTACTTC. The rearrangement joins TRBV7-7 to TRBJ2-5; D may be TRBD1 (8 bases). The germline V gene encodes CDR1 SSHAT and CDR2 FNYEAQ (reference sequence). The CDR3 extends over 13 amino acids. Trimming shortened V by 4 bases and J by 4 bases, and 10 bases separated the two germline ends.

The chain joins TRBV19 to TRBJ2-2; D unclear. This CDR3 contains 14 residues. V gave up 4 bases and J gave up 3 bases, with 9 bases separating them. Germline CDR1 is LNHDA and CDR2 is SQIVND (reference sequence). Here the CDR3 reads CASSRRGYTGELFF. The CDR3 region has the DNA TGTGCCAGTAGTAGGAGAGGCTACACCGGGGAGCTGTTTTTT.

The V and J genes are TRBV5-1 and TRBJ1-3; D is uncertain. The germline V and J ends were trimmed by 1 base and 1 base, with 6 bases remaining between them. The germline gives CDR1 SGHRS, CDR2 YFSETQ. The CDR3 has 14 amino acids. Here the CDR3 reads CASSLSVSGNTIYF. Written as DNA, the CDR3 is TGCGCCAGCAGCTTGTCAGTATCTGGAAACACCATATATTTT.

To note about this clone: The junction and the germline gene differ at one end; a read error may be behind it. V gene TRBV29-1 combines with J gene TRBJ2-7, with 8 positions matching TRBD1. Germline CDR1 and CDR2: SQVTM and ANQGSEA. This CDR3 comprises 13 residues. CDR3: CSVETGETTEQYF. Here the CDR3 DNA reads TGCAGCGTTGAGACAGGGGAAACGACCGAGCAATACTTC.